A single sample is the source of the 24 T cell receptor beta chains below, sequenced in a study of blood T cell repertoires in COVID-19. The table came from immunoSEQ multiplex PCR; TCRdb's copy has only in-frame clones and leaves some out. The sample consists of about 190,000 clones, about 87% of them appearing once. The material sequenced was peripheral blood. These receptor sequences come from a man aged 35 to 55 with active or convalescent COVID-19.

The V call is TRBV12-3 or TRBV12-4, the J call TRBJ2-3, with D hard to call. The CDR3 loop spans 12 amino acids. V was clipped by 6 bases and J by 7 bases, with 11 bases between them. The CDR3 here is CASSPTLNTQYF. CDR3 DNA sequence: TGTGCCAGCAGCCCTACGTTAAATACGCAGTATTTT.

The V and J genes are TRBV6-1 and TRBJ1-2; D gene uncertain. Germline assignment: CDR1 MNHNS and CDR2 SASEGT. V was shortened by 3 bases and J by 4 bases, with 15 bases between the two germline ends. The CDR3 is made up of 15 amino acids. This CDR3 is CASSDAARRPYGYTF. CDR3 DNA sequence: TGTGCCAGCAGTGATGCGGCACGCCGGCCCTATGGCTACACCTTC.

The chain uses TRBV30 and TRBJ1-6, with 7 bases fitting TRBD1. Germline trimming cut 5 bases from V and 6 bases from J; bases unmatched to any gene: 4. There are 13 residues in the CDR3. Germline-derived CDR1 and CDR2 are GTSNPN and SVGIG (reference sequence). The CDR3, as DNA: TGTGCCTGGTCAGGGACAGCTAATTCACCCCTCCACTTT. Protein product: CAWSGTANSPLHF.

The CDR3 DNA sequence: TGTGCCAGCAGCCAAGAGGGCAGGTCTGGGAATCAGCCCCAGCATTTT. Protein: CASSQEGRSGNQPQHF. The chain recombines TRBV4-2 with TRBJ1-5; no reliable D call. With 0 bases removed from V and 4 bases from J, the gap between germline ends came to 13 bases. Germline values: CDR1 LGHNA, CDR2 YNFKEQ. This CDR3 spans 16 amino acids.

This clone has just one count. The chain employs TRBV7-6 and TRBJ1-1; 7 bases align to TRBD1. The CDR3 covers 16 residues. V dropped 5 bases and J dropped 2; count of bases not matched to a gene: 11. Looked up from germline, CDR1 is SGHVS and CDR2 is FNYEAQ. The CDR3 sequence is CASSLRTGWTNTEAFF. CDR3 in DNA: TGTGCCAGCAGCCTAAGGACAGGTTGGACAAACACTGAAGCTTTCTTT.

The rearrangement uses TRBV7-8 and TRBJ1-1, with a possible D match to TRBD1 (5 bases). Trimming cost V 1 base and J 4 bases, with 13 bases left between them. Germline assignment: CDR1 SGHVS and CDR2 FQNEAQ. The CDR3 is 15 residues long. The CDR3 loop is CASSLDEGRFTEAFF. DNA of the CDR3: TGTGCCAGCAGCTTAGATGAGGGGAGGTTCACTGAAGCTTTCTTT. The full variable domain, in which reference TRBV7-8 and TRBJ1-1 provide the parts outside the CDR3, is GAGVSQSPRYKVAKRGQDVALRCDPISGHVSLFWYQQALGQGPEFLTYFQNEAQLDKSGLPSDRFFAERPEGSVSTLKIQRTQQEDSAVYLCASSLDEGRFTEAFFGQGTRLTVV.

Note on this clone: Other DNA sequences from this sample encode an identical CDR3 as well. This chain links TRBV28 with TRBJ2-3, with 10 positions matching TRBD1. Per germline, CDR1 MDHEN and CDR2 SYDVKM. Trimming took 6 bases from V and 6 from J; bases not matched to a gene: 9. This CDR3 has 15 residues. Here the CDR3 DNA reads TGTGCCAGCAGCTCACCGGGACAGGGGATTGATACGCAGTATTTT. It yields the protein CASSSPGQGIDTQYF.

This chain uses TRBV18 with TRBJ1-1; D is uncertain. Germline V lookup: CDR1 KGHSH, CDR2 LQKENI. The CDR3 is made up of 14 amino acids. V lost 4 bases to trimming and J lost 4 bases, with 13 bases between them. Here the CDR3 reads CASSRKETGTEAFF. The CDR3 DNA is TGTGCCAGCTCACGGAAAGAGACGGGCACTGAAGCTTTCTTT. Full variable domain (rest looked up from reference TRBV18 and TRBJ1-1): NAGVMQNPRHLVRRRGQEARLRCSPMKGHSHVYWYRQLPEEGLKFMVYLQKENIIDESGMPKERFSAEFPKEGPSILRIQQVVRGDSAAYFCASSRKETGTEAFFGQGTRLTVV.

The chain employs TRBV11-3 and TRBJ1-1; tentative D call: TRBD1 (6 bases). With 1 base removed from V and 1 base from J, the gap between germline ends came to 13 bases. The CDR3 loop spans 16 amino acids. Germline CDR1 is SGHNT and CDR2 is YENEEA. The CDR3 DNA reads TGTGCCAGCAGCTTAGGTGCACAGGGACCGAACACTGAAGCTTTCTTT. The encoded protein is CASSLGAQGPNTEAFF.

The chain employs TRBV6-6 and TRBJ2-7, with a possible D match to TRBD1 (6 bases). V was pared by 2 bases and J by 5 bases, with 19 bases between. Germline loops: CDR1 MNHNY, CDR2 SVGAGI (reference sequence). The CDR3 loop spans 16 amino acids. The CDR3, as DNA: TGTGCCAGCAGTTACGGCTGGACAGCGGACCTTCACGAGCAGTACTTC. This codes for CASSYGWTADLHEQYF.

CDR3 sequence reads: CASSLYPEQFF. As DNA, the CDR3 is TGTGCCAGCAGTTTATATCCTGAGCAGTTCTTC. The J gene is TRBJ2-1, the V gene TRBV12-3 or TRBV12-4; no clear D gene. The V and J ends lost 2 bases and 9 bases respectively, with 5 bases between them. CDR3 size: 11 residues.

This clone was recorded only once. A read error may account for a junction end that differs from germline. The chain joins TRBV4-1 to TRBJ1-2; 7 positions agree with TRBD1. CDR1 and CDR2 from the germline V gene are MGHRA and YSYEKL. This CDR3 has 20 amino acids. The CDR3 DNA follows: TGCGCCCGCAGCCCACTCTACACAGGGGTTGAAGTGAGGTCTAACTATGGCTACACCTTC. This encodes CARSPLYTGVEVRSNYGYTF.

The V call is TRBV30, the J call TRBJ1-2, with D perhaps TRBD1 (6 bases). Germline V gene sequence: CDR1 GTSNPN, CDR2 SVGIG (reference sequence). The CDR3 contains 14 residues. V gave up 2 bases and J gave up 4 bases, with 14 bases separating them. The CDR3 is CAWSLFRTAYGYTF. CDR3 in DNA: TGTGCCTGGAGTCTCTTCCGGACAGCCTATGGCTACACCTTC.

The chain carries TRBV9 and TRBJ1-1; D is possibly TRBD1 (5 bases). CDR3 length equals 14 residues. Trimming stripped 0 bases from V and 5 bases from J, with 11 bases between. Germline V gene lookup returns CDR1 SGDLS and CDR2 YYNGEE. The CDR3 sequence: CASSVGQGTTEAFF. CDR3 nucleotides: TGTGCCAGCAGCGTAGGCCAGGGAACAACTGAAGCTTTCTTT.

J is TRBJ2-1 and V is TRBV11-3, with 7 bases matching TRBD1. The CDR3 length is 13 residues. CDR1 and CDR2 from the germline V gene are SGHNT and YENEEA. Trimming removed 4 bases from V and 10 bases from J; junction bases left unmatched: 7. The CDR3 loop reads CASSSRGTGEQFF. The CDR3 DNA reads TGTGCCAGCAGCTCCAGGGGGACGGGAGAGCAGTTCTTC. Complete variable domain (other parts from reference TRBV11-3 and TRBJ2-1): EAGVVQSPRYKIIEKKQPVAFWCNPISGHNTLYWYLQNLGQGPELLIRYENEEAVDDSQLPKDRFSAERLKGVDSTLKIQPAELGDSAVYLCASSSRGTGEQFFGPGTRLTVL.

J is TRBJ2-3 and V is TRBV12-5, with 13 bases matching TRBD2. Germline lookup yields CDR1 LGHNT and CDR2 FRNRAP. The CDR3 is 17 residues long. Trimming cost V 6 bases and J 1 base; bases outside gene matches: 7. This CDR3 is CASGLQLAGGGTDTQYF. DNA for the CDR3: TGTGCTAGTGGGCTCCAACTAGCGGGGGGGGGCACAGATACGCAGTATTTT.

The rearrangement links TRBV19 to TRBJ1-4; 10 nucleotides agree with TRBD1. Germline V gives CDR1 LNHDA, CDR2 SQIVND (reference sequence). The trim removed 8 bases at V and 7 bases at J, leaving 10 bases unmatched. The CDR3 extends over 15 amino acids. The CDR3 sequence: CASSLDRGLGEKLFF. The CDR3, as DNA: TGTGCCAGTTCCCTCGACAGGGGGCTAGGTGAAAAACTGTTTTTT. The full variable domain, with the rest looked up from reference TRBV19 and TRBJ1-4, is DGGITQSPKYLFRKEGQNVTLSCEQNLNHDAMYWYRQDPGQGLRLIYYSQIVNDFQKGDIAEGYSVSREKKESFPLTVTSAQKNPTAFYLCASSLDRGLGEKLFFGSGTQLSVL.

There are a few counts of this clone. CDR3 DNA sequence: TGCACCAGCAGCCGCCGACAGAAAAATCAGCCCCAGCATTTT. Its protein product is CTSSRRQKNQPQHF. The chain employs TRBV1 and TRBJ1-5; the D call TRBD1 from the table was never checked on the DNA. TRBV1 is listed as a pseudogene. The CDR3 runs 14 residues.

The V gene is TRBV28, the J gene TRBJ1-1, with 7 bases matching TRBD1. The CDR3 consists of 14 residues. Germline V lookup: CDR1 MDHEN, CDR2 SYDVKM. V was clipped by 6 bases and J by 0 bases; unmatched bases: 4. CDR3: CASSQDRMNTEAFF. DNA of the CDR3: TGTGCCAGCAGCCAGGACAGGATGAACACTGAAGCTTTCTTT.

This rearrangement joins TRBV25-1 to TRBJ1-5, with D possibly matching TRBD1 (5 bases). Trimming took off 4 bases at V and 4 bases at J, with 17 bases between the two ends. Germline V gives CDR1 MGHDK, CDR2 SYGVNS. The CDR3 covers 16 residues. The CDR3 DNA reads as TGTGCCAGCAGTGTAACCGATCCGGACAAAAATCAGCCCCAGCATTTT. This sequence encodes CASSVTDPDKNQPQHF.

The chain recombines TRBV4-3 with TRBJ2-7, with a tentative D call TRBD1 (6 bases). Germline-derived CDR1 and CDR2 are LGHNA and YSLEER. The V end was cut by 0 bases, the J end by 6 bases, with 15 bases between. The CDR3 length is 15 residues. The DNA of the CDR3 is TGCGCCAGCAGCCAAGATCAGCTACAGGGCGGCGAGCAGTACTTC. Translated, it gives CASSQDQLQGGEQYF.

The gene calls are TRBV19 and TRBJ2-1, with D possibly being TRBD2 (6 bases). There are 15 residues in the CDR3. The ends were cut back, 0 bases at V and 3 bases at J, with 9 bases in the middle. Germline V gene sequence: CDR1 LNHDA, CDR2 SQIVND (reference sequence). The CDR3 sequence: CASSIDGGIYNEQFF. DNA of the CDR3: TGTGCCAGTAGTATAGACGGGGGTATCTACAATGAGCAGTTCTTC.

This clone was found once. The chain carries TRBV12-3 or TRBV12-4 and TRBJ2-7; D may be TRBD1 (5 bases). This CDR3 spans 13 amino acids. V dropped 4 bases and J dropped 6 bases, with 13 bases sitting between them. CDR3 in amino acids: CASSWAGRSEQYF. The CDR3 DNA reads as TGTGCCAGCAGTTGGGCAGGGCGATCCGAGCAGTACTTC.

The chain links TRBV28 to TRBJ2-7, with TRBD1 matching over 7 bases. The trim removed 7 bases at V and 6 bases at J, leaving 6 bases unmatched. The CDR3 runs to 12 residues. Germline V gives CDR1 MDHEN, CDR2 SYDVKM. The CDR3 region is CASMHRGLEQYF. The CDR3 coding sequence is TGTGCCAGCATGCACAGGGGTCTCGAGCAGTACTTC.